The rows below give T cell receptor beta chains drawn from one sample of a study of long-term antiretroviral therapy in people with HIV. Sequenced by immunoSEQ multiplex PCR; TCRdb stores in-frame clones only, minus some. The repertoire holds around 25,000 clones, approximately 80% seen once, with about 5.1% in the top ten. The specimen was unsorted PBMCs, collected 1.1 years before starting antiretroviral therapy. These TCRs come from a woman aged 30 to 39 with HIV. The CDR3 runs from the conserved cysteine through the conserved F or W. D genes are given only for firm matches.

V,D,J,CDR3,DNA
TRBV25-1,TRBD2,TRBJ2-5,CASSEGTSGVIPTQYF,TGTGCCAGCAGTGAGGGGACTAGCGGGGTGATTCCGACCCAGTACTTC
TRBV6-1,TRBD1,TRBJ1-4,CASSPQGQGNEKLFF,TGTGCCAGCAGCCCCCAGGGACAGGGGAATGAAAAACTGTTTTTT
TRBV19,.,TRBJ1-1,CASSNYQGRTEAFF,TGTGCCAGTAGTAACTATCAGGGAAGGACTGAAGCTTTCTTT
TRBV2,.,TRBJ2-6,CASSEGSPDSGANVLTF,TGTGCCAGCAGTGAGGGCAGCCCCGACTCTGGGGCCAACGTCCTGACTTTC
TRBV5-1,.,TRBJ2-7,CASSLEKGFAYEQYF,TGCGCCAGCAGCTTGGAAAAGGGATTCGCCTACGAGCAGTACTTC
TRBV29-1,TRBD1,TRBJ2-3,CSVEHRGGTDTQYF,TGCAGCGTTGAACACAGGGGGGGCACAGATACGCAGTATTTT
TRBV30,.,TRBJ1-5,CAWSAELGGSNQPQHF,TGTGCCTGGAGTGCCGAATTAGGGGGTAGCAATCAGCCCCAGCATTTT
TRBV10-3,.,TRBJ1-1,CAIGRGMNTEAFF,TGTGCCATCGGTAGGGGAATGAACACTGAAGCTTTCTTT
TRBV27,.,TRBJ1-5,CASSLLPGPTNQPQHF,TGTGCCAGCAGTTTATTGCCAGGTCCTACCAATCAGCCCCAGCATTTT
TRBV6-1,TRBD1,TRBJ1-2,CASSLHDRGLYGYTF,TGTGCCAGCAGCCTCCATGACAGGGGGCTCTATGGCTACACCTTC